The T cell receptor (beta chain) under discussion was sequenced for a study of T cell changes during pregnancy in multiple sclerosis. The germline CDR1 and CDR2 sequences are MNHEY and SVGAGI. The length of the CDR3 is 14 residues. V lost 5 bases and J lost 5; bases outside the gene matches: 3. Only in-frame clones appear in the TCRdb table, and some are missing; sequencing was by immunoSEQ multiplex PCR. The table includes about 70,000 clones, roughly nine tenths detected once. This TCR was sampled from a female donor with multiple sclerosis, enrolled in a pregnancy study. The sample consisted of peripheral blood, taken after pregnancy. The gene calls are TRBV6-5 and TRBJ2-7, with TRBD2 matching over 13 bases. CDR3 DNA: TGTGCCAGCAGTGGGACTAGCGGGACCAACGAGCAGTACTTC. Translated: CASSGTSGTNEQYF.